The present T cell receptor beta chain was sequenced within a study of blood T cell repertoires in COVID-19. The wider study: The cDNA or gDNA used as material had been derived from T cells, B-cell-depleted T cells, or PBMCs.

As processed by the authors: Reference gene primer amplification gave nucleated cell count estimates. TCRdb's table, derived via immunoSEQ multiplex PCR, lists solely in-frame clones and lacks some. The V and J calls and clone size were taken over from that table, and D and trimming were inferred from the DNA. The sample carries about 160,000 clones, 75% to 90% recorded once. The CDR3 has 15 amino acids. V lost 5 bases to trimming and J lost 2 bases; unmatched junction nucleotides: 7. Per the germline V gene, CDR1 is MNHNY and CDR2 is SVGAGI (reference sequence). The sample taken for sequencing was peripheral blood. This rearrangement joins TRBV6-6 to TRBJ2-7; 9 bases are shared with TRBD1. The receptor was isolated from a woman of 80 years or more with active or convalescent COVID-19. CDR3 region: CASSQGTGRTYEQYF. In DNA, the CDR3 is TGTGCCAGCAGTCAAGGGACAGGGCGTACCTACGAGCAGTACTTC.